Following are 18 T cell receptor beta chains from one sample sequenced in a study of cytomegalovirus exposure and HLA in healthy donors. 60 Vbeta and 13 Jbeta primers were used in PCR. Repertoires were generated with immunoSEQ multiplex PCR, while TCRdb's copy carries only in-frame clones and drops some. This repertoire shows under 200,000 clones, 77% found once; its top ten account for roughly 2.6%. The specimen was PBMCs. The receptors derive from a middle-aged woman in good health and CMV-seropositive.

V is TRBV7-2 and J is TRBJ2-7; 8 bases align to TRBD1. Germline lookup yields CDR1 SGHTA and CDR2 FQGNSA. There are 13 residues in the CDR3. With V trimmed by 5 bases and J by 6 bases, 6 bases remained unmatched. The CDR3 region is CASSEDRGTEQYF. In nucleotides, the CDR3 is TGTGCCAGCAGCGAAGACAGGGGAACCGAGCAGTACTTC.

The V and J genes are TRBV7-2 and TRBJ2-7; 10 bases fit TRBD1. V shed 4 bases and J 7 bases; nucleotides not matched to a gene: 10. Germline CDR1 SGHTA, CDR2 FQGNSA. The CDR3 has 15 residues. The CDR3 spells CASSSNRDRGREQYF. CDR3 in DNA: TGTGCCAGCAGCTCAAATCGGGACAGGGGTAGGGAGCAGTACTTC.

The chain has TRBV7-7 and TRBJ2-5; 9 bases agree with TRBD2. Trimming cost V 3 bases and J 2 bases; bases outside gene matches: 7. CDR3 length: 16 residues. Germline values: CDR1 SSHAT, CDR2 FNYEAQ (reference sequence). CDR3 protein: CASSLGLAGLQETQYF. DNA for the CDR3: TGTGCCAGCAGCTTGGGGCTAGCGGGACTTCAAGAGACCCAGTACTTC.

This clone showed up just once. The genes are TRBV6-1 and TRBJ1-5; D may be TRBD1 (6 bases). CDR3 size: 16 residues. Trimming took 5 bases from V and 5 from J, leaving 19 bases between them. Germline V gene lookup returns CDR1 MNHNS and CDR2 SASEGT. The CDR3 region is CASSQGTPRGDQPQHF. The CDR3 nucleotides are TGTGCCAGCAGTCAAGGGACACCTAGAGGTGATCAGCCCCAGCATTTT.

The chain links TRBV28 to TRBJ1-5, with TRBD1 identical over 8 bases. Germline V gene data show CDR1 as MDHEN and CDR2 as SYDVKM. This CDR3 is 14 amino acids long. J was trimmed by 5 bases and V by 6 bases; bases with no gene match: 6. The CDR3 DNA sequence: TGTGCCAGCAGGCTGGGACAGGCTTATCAGCCCCAGCATTTT. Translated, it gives CASRLGQAYQPQHF.

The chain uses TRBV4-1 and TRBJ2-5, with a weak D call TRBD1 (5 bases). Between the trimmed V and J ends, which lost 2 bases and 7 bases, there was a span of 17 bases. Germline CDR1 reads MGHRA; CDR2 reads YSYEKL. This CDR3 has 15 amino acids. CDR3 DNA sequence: TGCGCCAGCAGCCAACTTCTAGTCCCCCAGGGGACCCAGTACTTC. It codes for CASSQLLVPQGTQYF.

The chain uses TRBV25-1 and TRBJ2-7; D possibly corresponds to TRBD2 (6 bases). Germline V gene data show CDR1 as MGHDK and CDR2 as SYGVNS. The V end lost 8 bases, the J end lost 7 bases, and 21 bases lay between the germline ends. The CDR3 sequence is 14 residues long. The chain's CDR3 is CASGGSAGQWEQYF. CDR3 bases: TGTGCCAGCGGGGGGTCAGCGGGCCAATGGGAGCAGTACTTC.

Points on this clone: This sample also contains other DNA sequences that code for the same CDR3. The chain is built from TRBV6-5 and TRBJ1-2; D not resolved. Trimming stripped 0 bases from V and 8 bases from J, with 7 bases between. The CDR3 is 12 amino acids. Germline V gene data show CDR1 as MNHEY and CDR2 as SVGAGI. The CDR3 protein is CASSYSEGGYTF. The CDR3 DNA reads TGTGCCAGCAGTTACTCCGAGGGAGGCTACACCTTC.

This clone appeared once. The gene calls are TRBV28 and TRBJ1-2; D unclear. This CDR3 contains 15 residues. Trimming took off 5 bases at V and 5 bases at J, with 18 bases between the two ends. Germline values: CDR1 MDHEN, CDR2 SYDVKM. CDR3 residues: CASSALQDLSYGYTF. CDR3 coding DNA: TGTGCCAGCAGTGCCCTCCAGGACTTAAGTTATGGCTACACCTTC.

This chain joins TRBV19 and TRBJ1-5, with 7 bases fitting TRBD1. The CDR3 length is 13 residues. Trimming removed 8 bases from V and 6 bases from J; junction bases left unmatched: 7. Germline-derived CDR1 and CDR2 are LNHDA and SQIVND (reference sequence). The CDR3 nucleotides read TGTGCCAGTGCCGACAGGGTTGGTCAGCCCCAGCATTTT. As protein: CASADRVGQPQHF.

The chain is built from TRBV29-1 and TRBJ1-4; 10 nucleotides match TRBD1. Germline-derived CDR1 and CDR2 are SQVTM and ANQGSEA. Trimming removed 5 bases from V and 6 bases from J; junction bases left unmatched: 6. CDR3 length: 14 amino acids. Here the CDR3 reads CSVRTGGKYEKLFF. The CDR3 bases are TGCAGCGTTAGGACAGGGGGGAAATATGAAAAACTGTTTTTT.

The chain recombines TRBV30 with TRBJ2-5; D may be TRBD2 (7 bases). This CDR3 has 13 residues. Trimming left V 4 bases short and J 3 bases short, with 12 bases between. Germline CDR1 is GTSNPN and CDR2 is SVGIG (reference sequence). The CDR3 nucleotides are TGTGCCTGGAATAGGGGGGGGGAAGAGACCCAGTACTTC. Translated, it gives CAWNRGGEETQYF.

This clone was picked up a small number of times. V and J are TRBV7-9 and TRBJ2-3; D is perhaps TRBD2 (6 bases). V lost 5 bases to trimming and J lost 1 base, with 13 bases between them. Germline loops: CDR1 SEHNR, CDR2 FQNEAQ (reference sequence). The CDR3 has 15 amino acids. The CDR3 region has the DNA TGTGCCAGCAGCCCCGTGTTAGCGGGCACAGATACGCAGTATTTT. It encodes CASSPVLAGTDTQYF.

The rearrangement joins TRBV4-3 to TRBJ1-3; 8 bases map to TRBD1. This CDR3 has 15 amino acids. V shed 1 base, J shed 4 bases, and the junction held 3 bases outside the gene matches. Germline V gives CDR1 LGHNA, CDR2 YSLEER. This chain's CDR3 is CASSQGRQGGNTIYF. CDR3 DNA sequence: TGCGCCAGCAGCCAAGGTCGACAGGGGGGAAACACCATATATTTT.

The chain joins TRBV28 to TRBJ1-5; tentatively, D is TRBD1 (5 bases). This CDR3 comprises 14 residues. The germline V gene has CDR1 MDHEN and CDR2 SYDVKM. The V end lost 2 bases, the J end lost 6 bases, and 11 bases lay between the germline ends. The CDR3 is CASSLGGEGQPQHF. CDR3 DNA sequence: TGTGCCAGCAGTTTAGGGGGGGAGGGTCAGCCCCAGCATTTT.

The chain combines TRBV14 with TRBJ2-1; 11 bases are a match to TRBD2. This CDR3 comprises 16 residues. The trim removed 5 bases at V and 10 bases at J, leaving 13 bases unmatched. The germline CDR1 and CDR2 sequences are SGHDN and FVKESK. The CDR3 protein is CASSLFSGGVGSEQFF. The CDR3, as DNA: TGTGCCAGCAGCTTATTTAGCGGGGGGGTCGGTTCGGAGCAGTTCTTC.

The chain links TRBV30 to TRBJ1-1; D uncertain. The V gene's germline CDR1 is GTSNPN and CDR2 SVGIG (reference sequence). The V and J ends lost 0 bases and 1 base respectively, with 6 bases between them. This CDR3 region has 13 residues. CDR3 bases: TGTGCCTGGAGTGTATGGCCGAACACTGAAGCTTTCTTT. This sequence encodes CAWSVWPNTEAFF. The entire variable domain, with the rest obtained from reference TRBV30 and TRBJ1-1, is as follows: SQTIHQWPATLVQPVGSPLSLECTVEGTSNPNLYWYRQAAGRGLQLLFYSVGIGQISSEVPQNLSASRPQDRQFILSSKKLLLSDSGFYLCAWSVWPNTEAFFGQGTRLTVV.

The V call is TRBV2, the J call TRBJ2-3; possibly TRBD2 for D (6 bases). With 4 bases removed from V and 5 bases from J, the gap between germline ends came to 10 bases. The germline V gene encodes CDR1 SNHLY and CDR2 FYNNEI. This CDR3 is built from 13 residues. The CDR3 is CASSGNGGDTQYF. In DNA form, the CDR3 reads TGTGCCAGCAGTGGGAACGGGGGAGATACGCAGTATTTT.